Sequencing of this T cell receptor beta chain was carried out in a study of CD8 T cells in Susac syndrome. V was pared by 6 bases and J by 2 bases, with 7 bases of the junction left unmatched. This CDR3 comprises 16 residues. Per germline, CDR1 MGHRA and CDR2 YSYEKL. After extraction with the RNeasy kit, about 0.45 to 1 ug of the RNA was reverse transcribed using random hexamers. TCRdb re-called the immunoSEQ multiplex PCR reads through MiXCR, storing one row per CDR3 protein. The sample gives hundreds of thousands of distinct CDR3 sequences, approximately 85% of which show up once; approximately 0.12% is in the top ten.

V is TRBV4-1 and J is TRBJ2-3; TRBD2 aligns across 11 bases. Sequencing was carried out using CD8+ T cells from PBMCs. The TCR sequence derives from a human donor with multiple sclerosis. CDR3: CASSDGLAGLTDTQYF. Written as DNA, the CDR3 is TGCGCCAGCAGTGATGGACTAGCGGGTCTCACAGATACGCAGTATTTT.